This T cell receptor (beta chain) appears in the sequencing data of a study of beta chain features in type 1 diabetes. Using CD45RO/CCR7/CD25/CD127/CD95/CD27, CD4+ naive, central memory, regulatory and stem cell-like memory cells were sorted. The isolated RNA, all of it, was reverse transcribed, so expressed TCRB transcripts were what got sequenced. Read counts averaged approximately 3.5 million for samples of naive, central memory and regulatory T cells. Sequencing used immunoSEQ multiplex PCR; TCRdb keeps in-frame clones, though not all of them. The table records about 320,000 clones, around 13% of them present only once. The source material was central memory CD4+ T cells from blood. The TCR comes from a man aged 25 to 40 in good health.

The chain's CDR3 is CASREDTEAFF. CDR3 nucleotide sequence: TGTGCCAGCAGAGAGGACACTGAAGCTTTCTTT. The chain combines TRBV21-1 with TRBJ1-1. TRBV21-1 is listed as a pseudogene. The CDR3 consists of 11 residues.